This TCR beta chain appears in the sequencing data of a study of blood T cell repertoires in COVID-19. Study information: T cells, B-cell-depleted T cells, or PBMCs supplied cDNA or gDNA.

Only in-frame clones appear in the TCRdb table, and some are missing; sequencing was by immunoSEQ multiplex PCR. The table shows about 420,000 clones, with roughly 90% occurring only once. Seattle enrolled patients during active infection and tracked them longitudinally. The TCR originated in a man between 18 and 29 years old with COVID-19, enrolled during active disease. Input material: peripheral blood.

DNA of the CDR3: TGCGCCAGCAGCGCCGGGACAGGGCTTTACGAGCAGTACTTC. Protein sequence: CASSAGTGLYEQYF. The chain employs TRBV5-1 and TRBJ2-7, with TRBD1 matching 9 bases. The CDR3 has 14 residues. Germline CDR1 SGHRS, CDR2 YFSETQ. Germline trimming cut 4 bases from V and 4 bases from J; bases unmatched to any gene: 6.